What follows are 2 T cell receptor beta chains derived from one specimen sequenced in a study of cytomegalovirus exposure and HLA in healthy donors. Vbeta (60) and Jbeta (13) primers were used in the PCR. Clones were read by immunoSEQ multiplex PCR, and TCRdb kept only the in-frame ones, dropping some. The table records about 160,000 clones, 80% of them present only once. Input material: PBMCs. Receptor source: a man aged 18 to 35 in good health and CMV-seropositive.

The chain employs TRBV5-8 and TRBJ1-5; D is undetermined. Germline assignment: CDR1 SGHTS and CDR2 YDEGEE. V gave up 4 bases and J gave up 0 bases, with 14 bases separating them. The CDR3 is made up of 16 amino acids. The CDR3 region has the DNA TGTGCCAGCAGCCCCCTTTGGTCTAATAGCAATCAGCCCCAGCATTTT. Its translation is CASSPLWSNSNQPQHF.

This sequence joins TRBV5-8 and TRBJ2-3, with 8 nucleotides matching TRBD2. Looked up from germline, CDR1 is SGHTS and CDR2 is YDEGEE. Trimming removed 0 bases from V and 9 bases from J; junction bases left unmatched: 12. The CDR3 sequence is 16 residues long. The CDR3 is CASSLAPGTRGGTQYF. For the CDR3, the DNA is TGTGCCAGCAGCTTGGCCCCCGGGACTAGGGGGGGCACGCAGTATTTT.